The 28 T cell receptor beta chains listed next were all sequenced from one sample in a study of blood T cell repertoires in COVID-19. Method: immunoSEQ multiplex PCR; TCRdb's copy keeps in-frame clones and lacks some. This table holds 130,000 to 150,000 clones, around 79% found once. What was sequenced was peripheral blood. The source is a woman in her 70s with COVID-19, enrolled during active disease.

This clone came up a few times. J is TRBJ1-1 and V is TRBV7-2, with 8 bases lining up with TRBD1. Germline CDR1 and CDR2: SGHTA and FQGNSA. CDR3 size: 15 residues. After removal of 2 bases from V and 4 bases from J, the junction contained 6 bases not matched to a gene. For the CDR3, the DNA is TGTGCCAGCAGCTTACTGACAGGGGAGGGCACTGAAGCTTTCTTT. Its translation: CASSLLTGEGTEAFF.

The chain joins TRBV19 to TRBJ1-6, with D hard to call. Per germline, CDR1 LNHDA and CDR2 SQIVND (reference sequence). The CDR3 loop spans 14 amino acids. V lost 6 bases and J lost 6, with 12 bases in between. CDR3: CASSHTGINSPLHF. CDR3 bases: TGTGCCAGTAGCCACACGGGTATTAATTCACCCCTCCACTTT.

Note on this clone: A read error may produce the germline difference seen at one junction end. The V and J genes are TRBV9 and TRBJ1-4, with D tentatively TRBD1 (6 bases). Germline values: CDR1 SGDLS, CDR2 YYNGEE. The CDR3 runs to 15 residues. The DNA for the CDR3 is TGTGCCAGCAGCTTAGGGGGGACAACAAATGAAAAACTGTTTTTT. Protein product: CASSLGGTTNEKLFF.

The V and J genes are TRBV6-5 and TRBJ2-2; 11 positions agree with TRBD2. The germline V gene has CDR1 MNHEY and CDR2 SVGAGI. The CDR3 has 16 amino acids. Trimming cost V 3 bases and J 2 bases; bases outside gene matches: 2. The CDR3 loop is CASSYSGGANTGELFF. CDR3 nucleotide sequence: TGTGCCAGCAGTTATAGCGGGGGGGCCAACACCGGGGAGCTGTTTTTT.

The chain has TRBV12-3 or TRBV12-4 and TRBJ1-4, with 9 bases lining up with TRBD1. V gave up 4 bases and J gave up 7 bases; unmatched junction bases: 1. The CDR3 is made up of 13 amino acids. The CDR3 region is CASSWDRVEKLFF. The CDR3 DNA follows: TGTGCCAGCAGTTGGGACAGGGTTGAAAAACTGTTTTTT.

The genes are TRBV15 and TRBJ2-2, with 9 bases that match TRBD1. V trimming: 5 bases; J trimming: 7 bases; junction bases outside the gene matches: 11. Looked up from germline, CDR1 is LNHNV and CDR2 is YYDKDF (reference sequence). The CDR3 is 16 residues long. The CDR3 reads CATSWASRTGDGELFF. For the CDR3, the DNA is TGTGCCACCAGCTGGGCGTCTAGGACAGGGGACGGGGAGCTGTTTTTT.

CDR3 protein: CASSPGTAGSSGSNQPQHF. The CDR3 DNA is TGTGCCAGTAGTCCCGGGACAGCAGGCTCCTCGGGGAGCAATCAGCCCCAGCATTTT. The J gene is TRBJ1-5, the V gene TRBV19; 7 bases are a match to TRBD1. V lost 5 bases to trimming and J lost 1 base; unmatched junction nucleotides: 17. The CDR3 totals 19 residues. CDR1 is LNHDA and CDR2 is SQIVND in the germline V gene (reference sequence).

The chain combines TRBV19 with TRBJ2-7; 8 bases are a match to TRBD2. Germline V gene lookup returns CDR1 LNHDA and CDR2 SQIVND (reference sequence). V lost 2 bases and J lost 7; bases outside the gene matches: 7. This CDR3 comprises 14 residues. The CDR3 loop is CASSINGGAGEQYF. CDR3 DNA sequence: TGTGCCAGTAGTATAAACGGGGGGGCCGGAGAGCAGTACTTC.

CDR3 DNA: TGTGCCAGTAGGGGGACTCCCTTCTCTGGAAACACCATATATTTT. Encoded protein: CASRGTPFSGNTIYF. V is TRBV19 and J is TRBJ1-3, with D possibly matching TRBD1 (5 bases). The CDR3 runs 15 residues. V was clipped by 6 bases and J by 0 bases, with 12 bases between them. Germline-derived CDR1 and CDR2 are LNHDA and SQIVND (reference sequence).

The V call is TRBV7-9, the J call TRBJ1-5; 7 bases are a match to TRBD1. The CDR3 contains 14 residues. Germline CDR1 reads SEHNR; CDR2 reads FQNEAQ (reference sequence). V was pared by 1 base and J by 6 bases, with 3 bases of the junction left unmatched. The DNA of the CDR3 is TGTGCCAGCAGCTTAGGGGCAGGGGGTCAGCCCCAGCATTTT. Amino acid sequence: CASSLGAGGQPQHF.

As regards this clone: Distinct nucleotide sequences in the sample also encode this CDR3. The rearrangement joins TRBV6-1 to TRBJ1-5; no definite D call. Per the germline V gene, CDR1 is MNHNS and CDR2 is SASEGT. The CDR3 spans 15 residues. Between the trimmed V and J ends, which lost 0 bases and 1 base, there was a span of 7 bases. In nucleotides, the CDR3 is TGTGCCAGCAGTGAAGCTGGGCCCAGCAATCAGCCCCAGCATTTT. As protein: CASSEAGPSNQPQHF.

V usage is TRBV7-3 and J usage is TRBJ2-3, with 8 bases identical to TRBD1. Germline values: CDR1 SGHTA, CDR2 FQGTGA. The CDR3 is made up of 12 amino acids. With 4 bases clipped from V and 9 bases from J, the junction kept 3 bases outside the gene matches. The CDR3 region is CASSSGTGTQYF. The CDR3 nucleotides are TGTGCCAGCAGCTCCGGGACAGGCACGCAGTATTTT.

This clone was recorded only once. This chain uses TRBV3-1 (or the pseudogene TRBV3-2) with TRBJ1-2, with no clear D. The V end was cut by 0 bases, the J end by 5 bases, with 4 bases between. The germline CDR1 and CDR2 sequences are LGHDT and YNNKEL (reference sequence). This CDR3 comprises 12 residues. CDR3 protein: CASSQDRYGYTF. In DNA form, the CDR3 reads TGTGCCAGCAGCCAAGATCGGTATGGCTACACCTTC.

The gene calls are TRBV14 and TRBJ1-6, with 9 bases aligning to TRBD1. CDR1 is SGHDN, CDR2 FVKESK, per germline. This CDR3 region has 13 residues. The V gene end was trimmed by 5 bases and the J gene end by 7 bases; junction bases not matched to a gene: 0. CDR3 protein: CASSGTGNSPLHF. The CDR3 coding sequence is TGTGCCAGCAGCGGGACAGGGAATTCACCCCTCCACTTT.

This chain connects TRBV6-5 to TRBJ2-7, with 13 bases fitting TRBD2. The CDR3 contains 15 residues. The germline V gene encodes CDR1 MNHEY and CDR2 SVGAGI. V lost 4 bases to trimming and J lost 2 bases; unmatched junction nucleotides: 2. CDR3 region: CASSSGTSGAYEQYF. The CDR3 nucleotides are TGTGCCAGCAGTTCCGGGACTAGCGGGGCCTACGAGCAGTACTTC.

The rearrangement links TRBV6-6 to TRBJ1-6; a possible D gene is TRBD1 (5 bases). This CDR3 has 15 amino acids. V was clipped by 7 bases and J by 10 bases, with 20 bases between them. CDR1 and CDR2 (germline): MNHNY, SVGAGI (reference sequence). The CDR3 region is CASTHESGAWSPLHF. CDR3 nucleotide sequence: TGTGCCAGCACTCACGAGTCTGGGGCTTGGTCACCCCTCCACTTT.

The CDR3 reads CASLSRGEGENQPQHF. CDR3 bases: TGTGCCAGCCTATCTCGGGGGGAGGGGGAAAATCAGCCCCAGCATTTT. The chain has TRBV6-4 and TRBJ1-5; possibly TRBD1 for D (6 bases). V lost 8 bases to trimming and J lost 4 bases, with 21 bases between them. The germline V gene has CDR1 MRHNA and CDR2 SNTAGT. The CDR3 runs 16 residues.

The chain employs TRBV6-2 or TRBV6-3 and TRBJ1-5; tentatively, D is TRBD1 (6 bases). CDR3 length equals 14 residues. Germline V gene data show CDR1 as MNHEY and CDR2 as SVGEGT. With 2 bases removed from V and 4 bases from J, the gap between germline ends came to 9 bases. For the CDR3, the DNA is TGTGCCAGCAGTTACGGGGACAAGAATCAGCCCCAGCATTTT. It codes for CASSYGDKNQPQHF.

V and J are TRBV19 and TRBJ2-3, with TRBD1 identical over 9 bases. The germline V gene encodes CDR1 LNHDA and CDR2 SQIVND (reference sequence). Trimming cost V 4 bases and J 5 bases; bases outside gene matches: 4. The CDR3 consists of 14 residues. CDR3 sequence reads: CASSNRGQVDTQYF. The CDR3 DNA reads as TGTGCCAGTAGTAACAGGGGGCAGGTAGATACGCAGTATTTT. The variable domain in full, completed from reference TRBV19 and TRBJ2-3, reads DGGITQSPKYLFRKEGQNVTLSCEQNLNHDAMYWYRQDPGQGLRLIYYSQIVNDFQKGDIAEGYSVSREKKESFPLTVTSAQKNPTAFYLCASSNRGQVDTQYFGPGTRLTVL.

The chain combines TRBV5-1 with TRBJ2-3; D not resolved. Trimming removed 1 base from V and 2 bases from J, with 5 bases in between. CDR1 and CDR2 from the germline V gene are SGHRS and YFSETQ. CDR3 length equals 13 residues. DNA for the CDR3: TGCGCCAGCAGCTTGTATGTCACAGATACGCAGTATTTT. Its translation is CASSLYVTDTQYF.

The V call is TRBV19, the J call TRBJ2-7; D may be TRBD1 (6 bases). Germline V gives CDR1 LNHDA, CDR2 SQIVND (reference sequence). The CDR3 is made up of 13 amino acids. Trimming cost V 2 bases and J 3 bases, with 8 bases left between them. This chain's CDR3 is CASSIRQDYEQYF. CDR3 bases: TGTGCCAGTAGTATACGACAGGACTACGAGCAGTACTTC.

This chain connects TRBV9 to TRBJ1-1, with TRBD1 as a possible D gene (6 bases). Trimming left V 5 bases short and J 0 bases short, with 11 bases between. Looked up from germline, CDR1 is SGDLS and CDR2 is YYNGEE. This CDR3 has 14 amino acids. CDR3 sequence (DNA): TGTGCCAGCAGGAGGGGGACGGTGAACACTGAAGCTTTCTTT. Protein product: CASRRGTVNTEAFF.

The genes are TRBV7-8 and TRBJ1-6; D is ambiguous. V was clipped by 7 bases and J by 11 bases, with 18 bases between them. Germline V gene data show CDR1 as SGHVS and CDR2 as FQNEAQ. The CDR3 has 14 residues. Here the CDR3 reads CASTSDSLRAPLHF. Here the CDR3 DNA reads TGTGCCAGCACATCGGACTCCCTAAGAGCACCCCTCCACTTT.

The gene calls are TRBV12-3 or TRBV12-4 and TRBJ1-5; D is ambiguous. CDR3 size: 12 residues. Trimming stripped 5 bases from V and 7 bases from J, with 9 bases between. The CDR3 protein is CASSRTGQPQHF. CDR3 nucleotides: TGTGCCAGCAGTCGGACTGGCCAGCCCCAGCATTTT.

J is TRBJ2-3 and V is TRBV30, with a weak D call TRBD1 (6 bases). Germline CDR1 reads GTSNPN; CDR2 reads SVGIG (reference sequence). V was clipped by 5 bases and J by 2 bases, with 14 bases between them. The CDR3 contains 14 residues. The CDR3 DNA reads as TGTGCCTGGGGGGTTGGACAGATCACAGATACGCAGTATTTT. Protein product: CAWGVGQITDTQYF.

This chain uses TRBV30 with TRBJ1-2, with 8 bases matching TRBD1. After removal of 0 bases from V and 6 bases from J, the junction contained 9 bases not matched to a gene. The CDR3 runs 15 residues. CDR1 and CDR2 from the germline V gene are GTSNPN and SVGIG (reference sequence). The CDR3 DNA reads TGTGCCTGGAGTGTACAAGGCAGGGGGCAGGATGGCTACACCTTC. Amino acid sequence: CAWSVQGRGQDGYTF.

The V and J genes are TRBV19 and TRBJ1-6, with D maybe TRBD1 (5 bases). Trimming took 5 bases from V and 7 from J, leaving 9 bases between them. CDR3 length equals 13 residues. The germline V gene has CDR1 LNHDA and CDR2 SQIVND (reference sequence). CDR3 loop: CASSSTGNSPLHF. CDR3 sequence (DNA): TGTGCCAGTAGTTCCACAGGCAATTCACCCCTCCACTTT. Using reference TRBV19 and TRBJ1-6 for the parts outside the CDR3, the full variable domain is DGGITQSPKYLFRKEGQNVTLSCEQNLNHDAMYWYRQDPGQGLRLIYYSQIVNDFQKGDIAEGYSVSREKKESFPLTVTSAQKNPTAFYLCASSSTGNSPLHFGNGTRLTVT.

This sequence joins TRBV14 and TRBJ1-5; 9 nucleotides align to TRBD1. The CDR3 totals 15 residues. V lost 7 bases, J lost 7 bases, and 11 bases stayed unmatched. Looked up from germline, CDR1 is SGHDN and CDR2 is FVKESK. CDR3 residues: CASKKLTGGGQPQHF. The CDR3 DNA is TGTGCCAGCAAAAAACTGACAGGGGGAGGACAGCCCCAGCATTTT.